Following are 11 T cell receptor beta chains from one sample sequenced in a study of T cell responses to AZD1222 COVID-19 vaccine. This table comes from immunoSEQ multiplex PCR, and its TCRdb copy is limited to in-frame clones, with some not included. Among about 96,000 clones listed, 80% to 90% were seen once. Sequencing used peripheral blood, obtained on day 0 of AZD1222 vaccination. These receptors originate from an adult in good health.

CDR3 in DNA: TGTGCCAGCAGTTTATACCGGGGGGGAACCTACGAGCAGTACTTC. Translated, it gives CASSLYRGGTYEQYF. The gene calls are TRBV27 and TRBJ2-7; 8 bases are a match to TRBD2. Germline loops: CDR1 MNHEY, CDR2 SMNVEV (reference sequence). The length of the CDR3 is 15 residues. V lost 1 base, J lost 2 bases, and 4 bases stayed unmatched.

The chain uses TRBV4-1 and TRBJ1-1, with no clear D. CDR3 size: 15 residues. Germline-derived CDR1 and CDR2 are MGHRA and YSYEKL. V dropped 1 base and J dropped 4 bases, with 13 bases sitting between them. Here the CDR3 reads CASSQVTSLGTEAFF. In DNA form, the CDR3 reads TGCGCCAGCAGCCAAGTTACCTCCTTGGGCACTGAAGCTTTCTTT.

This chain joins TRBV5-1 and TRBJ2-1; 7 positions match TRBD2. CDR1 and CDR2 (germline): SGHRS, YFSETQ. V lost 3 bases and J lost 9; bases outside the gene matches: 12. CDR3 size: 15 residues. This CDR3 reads CASSWTSISIGEQFF. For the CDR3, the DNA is TGCGCCAGCAGCTGGACTAGTATATCTATCGGTGAGCAGTTCTTC.

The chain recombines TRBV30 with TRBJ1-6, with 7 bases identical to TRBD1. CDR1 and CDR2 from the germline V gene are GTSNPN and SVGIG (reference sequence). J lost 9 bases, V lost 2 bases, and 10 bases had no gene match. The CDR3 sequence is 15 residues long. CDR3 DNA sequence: TGTGCCTGGAGTCTAGGTGGGCAGGGGGGTTCACCCCTCCACTTT. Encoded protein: CAWSLGGQGGSPLHF.

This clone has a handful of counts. CDR3 in DNA: TGTGCCAGCAGTGGAACCCAAAACAGGGGATTTGACTTTAACTATGGCTACACCTTC. Protein: CASSGTQNRGFDFNYGYTF. The V gene is TRBV6-1, the J gene TRBJ1-2; 7 nucleotides align to TRBD1. The CDR3 runs to 19 residues. The germline gives CDR1 MNHNS, CDR2 SASEGT. V was pared by 4 bases and J by 1 base, with 18 bases of the junction left unmatched.

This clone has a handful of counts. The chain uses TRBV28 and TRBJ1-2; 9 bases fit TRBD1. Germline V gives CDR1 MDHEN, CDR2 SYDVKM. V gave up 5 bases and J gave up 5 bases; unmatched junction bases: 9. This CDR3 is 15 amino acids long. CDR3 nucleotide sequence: TGTGCCAGCAGTACTTACCCCGGGACAGGGTATGGCTACACCTTC. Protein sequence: CASSTYPGTGYGYTF.

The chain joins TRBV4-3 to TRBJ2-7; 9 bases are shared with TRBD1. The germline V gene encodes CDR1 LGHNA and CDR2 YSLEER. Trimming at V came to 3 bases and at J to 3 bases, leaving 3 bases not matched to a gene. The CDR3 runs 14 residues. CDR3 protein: CASSHETGGYEQYF. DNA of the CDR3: TGCGCCAGCAGCCACGAGACAGGGGGCTACGAGCAGTACTTC.

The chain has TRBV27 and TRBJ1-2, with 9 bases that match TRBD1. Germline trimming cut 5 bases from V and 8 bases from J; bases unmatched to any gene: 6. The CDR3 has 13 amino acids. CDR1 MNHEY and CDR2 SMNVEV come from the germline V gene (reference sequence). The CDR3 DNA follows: TGTGCCAGCAGTCCCAGGACAGGGGTAGGCTACACCTTC. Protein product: CASSPRTGVGYTF.

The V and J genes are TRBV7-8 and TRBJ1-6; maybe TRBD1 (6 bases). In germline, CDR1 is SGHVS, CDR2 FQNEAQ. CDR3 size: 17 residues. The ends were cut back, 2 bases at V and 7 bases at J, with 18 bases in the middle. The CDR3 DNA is TGTGCCAGCAGCTTAACCCACTTGGGGGCCGGGAATTCACCCCTCCACTTT. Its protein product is CASSLTHLGAGNSPLHF.

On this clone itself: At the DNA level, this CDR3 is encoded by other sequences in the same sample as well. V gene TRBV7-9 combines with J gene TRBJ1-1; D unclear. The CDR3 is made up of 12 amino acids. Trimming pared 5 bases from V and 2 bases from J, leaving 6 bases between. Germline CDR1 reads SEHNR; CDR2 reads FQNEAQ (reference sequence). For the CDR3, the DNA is TGTGCCAGCAGCCAGCTTAACACTGAAGCTTTCTTT. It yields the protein CASSQLNTEAFF.

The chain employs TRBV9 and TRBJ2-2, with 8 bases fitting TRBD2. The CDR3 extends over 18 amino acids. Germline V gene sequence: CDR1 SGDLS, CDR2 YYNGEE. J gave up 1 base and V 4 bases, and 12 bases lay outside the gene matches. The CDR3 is CASSFQQGLAGNTGELFF. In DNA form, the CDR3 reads TGTGCCAGCAGCTTCCAACAAGGCCTAGCGGGGAACACCGGGGAGCTGTTTTTT.